This TCR beta chain is drawn from a study of T cell responses to AZD1222 COVID-19 vaccine. The repertoire was sequenced with immunoSEQ multiplex PCR; TCRdb's copy has only in-frame clones and lacks some. The sample holds roughly 120,000 clones; 88% are singletons and the top ten take approximately 17%. Of note for this clone: What it binds is unknown.

Study results and caveats: Repertoires were obtained solely post-peak T cell response. Regions 160-218 and 743-854 held dominance among vaccine-associated CD4 TCRs, which spanned spike. White British donors predominated, females outnumbered males, and clonal diversity was possibly underestimated.

The CDR3 runs 15 residues. The V gene's germline CDR1 is SNHLY and CDR2 FYNNEI. V was cut by 3 bases and J by 7 bases, with 15 bases left in between. The specimen comprised peripheral blood, sampled on day 0 of AZD1222 vaccination. The TCR sequence derives from an adult in good health. V and J are TRBV2 and TRBJ1-4; perhaps TRBD1 as D (6 bases). The CDR3 DNA reads as TGTGCCAGCAGTGAGGCCAGGGGTCAAAGTGAAAAACTGTTTTTT. It specifies CASSEARGQSEKLFF.